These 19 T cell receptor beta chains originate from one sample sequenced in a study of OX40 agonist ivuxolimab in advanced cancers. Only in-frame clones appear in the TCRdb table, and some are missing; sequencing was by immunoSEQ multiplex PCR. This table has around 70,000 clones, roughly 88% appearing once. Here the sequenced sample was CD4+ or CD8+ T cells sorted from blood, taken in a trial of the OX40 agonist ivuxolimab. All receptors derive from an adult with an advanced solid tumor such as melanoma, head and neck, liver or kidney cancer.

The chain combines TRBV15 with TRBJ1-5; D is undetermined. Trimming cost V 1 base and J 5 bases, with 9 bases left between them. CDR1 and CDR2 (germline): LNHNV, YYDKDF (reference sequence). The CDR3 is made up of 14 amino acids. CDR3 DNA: TGTGCCACCAGCAGAGTCGGGAGAGATCAGCCCCAGCATTTT. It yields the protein CATSRVGRDQPQHF.

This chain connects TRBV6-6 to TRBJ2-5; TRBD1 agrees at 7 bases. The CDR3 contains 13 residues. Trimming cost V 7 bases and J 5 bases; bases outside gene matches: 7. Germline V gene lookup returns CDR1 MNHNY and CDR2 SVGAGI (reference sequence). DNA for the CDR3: TGTGCCAGCACCCCGGGACAGCGGGAGACCCAGTACTTC. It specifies CASTPGQRETQYF.

The CDR3 here is CASSLSSAQPQHF. DNA of the CDR3: TGTGCCAGCAGTTTATCATCCGCGCAGCCCCAGCATTTT. The J gene is TRBJ1-5, the V gene TRBV27; D ambiguous. Trimming left V 0 bases short and J 7 bases short, with 7 bases between. The germline CDR1 and CDR2 sequences are MNHEY and SMNVEV (reference sequence). CDR3 length: 13 amino acids.

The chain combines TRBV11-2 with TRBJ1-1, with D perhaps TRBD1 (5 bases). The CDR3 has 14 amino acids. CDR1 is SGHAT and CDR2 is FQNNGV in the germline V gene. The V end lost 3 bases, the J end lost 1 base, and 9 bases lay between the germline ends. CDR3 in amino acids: CASSFVGGNTEAFF. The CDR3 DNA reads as TGTGCCAGCAGCTTCGTTGGGGGGAACACTGAAGCTTTCTTT.

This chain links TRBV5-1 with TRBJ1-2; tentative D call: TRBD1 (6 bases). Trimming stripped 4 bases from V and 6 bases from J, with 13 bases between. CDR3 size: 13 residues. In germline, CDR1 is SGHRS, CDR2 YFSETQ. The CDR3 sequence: CASSARGADGYTF. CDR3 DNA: TGCGCCAGCAGCGCCCGGGGGGCGGATGGCTACACCTTC. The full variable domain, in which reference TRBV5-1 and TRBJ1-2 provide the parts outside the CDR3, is KAGVTQTPRYLIKTRGQQVTLSCSPISGHRSVSWYQQTPGQGLQFLFEYFSETQRNKGNFPGRFSGRQFSNSRSEMNVSTLELGDSALYLCASSARGADGYTFGSGTRLTVV.

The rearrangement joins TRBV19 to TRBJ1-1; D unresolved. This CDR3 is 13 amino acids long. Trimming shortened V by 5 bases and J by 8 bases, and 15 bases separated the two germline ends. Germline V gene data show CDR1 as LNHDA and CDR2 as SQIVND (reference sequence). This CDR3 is CASSLSPTREAFF. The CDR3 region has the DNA TGTGCCAGTAGTCTTAGCCCCACTCGAGAAGCTTTCTTT.

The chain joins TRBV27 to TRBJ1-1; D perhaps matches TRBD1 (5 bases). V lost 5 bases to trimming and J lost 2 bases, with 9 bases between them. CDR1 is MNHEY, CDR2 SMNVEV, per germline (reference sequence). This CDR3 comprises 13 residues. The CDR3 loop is CASSMGRNTEAFF. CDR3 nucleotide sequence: TGTGCCAGCAGTATGGGACGTAACACTGAAGCTTTCTTT.

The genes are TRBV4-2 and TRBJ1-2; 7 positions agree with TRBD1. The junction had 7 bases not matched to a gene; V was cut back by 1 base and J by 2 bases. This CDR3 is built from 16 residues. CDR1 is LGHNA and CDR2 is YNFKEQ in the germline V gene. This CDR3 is CASSQGFKGQNYGYTF. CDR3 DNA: TGTGCCAGCAGCCAAGGTTTTAAGGGACAGAACTATGGCTACACCTTC.

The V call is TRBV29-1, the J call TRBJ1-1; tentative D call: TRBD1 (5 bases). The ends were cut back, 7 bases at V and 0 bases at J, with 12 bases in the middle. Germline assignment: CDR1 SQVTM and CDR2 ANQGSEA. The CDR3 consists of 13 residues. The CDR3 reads CSAVTDLNTEAFF. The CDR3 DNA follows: TGCAGCGCCGTGACAGACCTGAACACTGAAGCTTTCTTT.

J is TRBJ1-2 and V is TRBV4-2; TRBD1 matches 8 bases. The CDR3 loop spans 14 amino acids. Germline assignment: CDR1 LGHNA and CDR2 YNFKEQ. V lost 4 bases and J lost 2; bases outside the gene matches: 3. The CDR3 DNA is TGTGCCAGCAGCCCGACAGGGGCCAACTATGGCTACACCTTC. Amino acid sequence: CASSPTGANYGYTF.

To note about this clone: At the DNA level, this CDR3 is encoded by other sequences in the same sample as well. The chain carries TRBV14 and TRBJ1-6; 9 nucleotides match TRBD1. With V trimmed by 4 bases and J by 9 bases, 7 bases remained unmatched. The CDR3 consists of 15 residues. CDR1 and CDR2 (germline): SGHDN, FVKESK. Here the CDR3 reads CASSPRTGVGSPLHF. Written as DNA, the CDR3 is TGTGCCAGCAGCCCGAGGACAGGGGTAGGTTCACCCCTCCACTTT.

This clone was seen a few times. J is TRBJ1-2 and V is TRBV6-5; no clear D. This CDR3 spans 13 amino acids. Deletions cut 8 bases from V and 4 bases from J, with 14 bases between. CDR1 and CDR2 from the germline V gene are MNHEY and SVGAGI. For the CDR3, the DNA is TGTGCCAGCGCGGCGGAGTTTGTCTATGGCTACACCTTC. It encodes CASAAEFVYGYTF.

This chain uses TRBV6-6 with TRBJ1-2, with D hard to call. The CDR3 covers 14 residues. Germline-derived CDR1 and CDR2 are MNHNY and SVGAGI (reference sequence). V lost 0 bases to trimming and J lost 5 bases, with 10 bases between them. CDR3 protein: CASSYSGSSYGYTF. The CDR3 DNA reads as TGTGCCAGCAGTTACTCCGGCAGTAGTTATGGCTACACCTTC.

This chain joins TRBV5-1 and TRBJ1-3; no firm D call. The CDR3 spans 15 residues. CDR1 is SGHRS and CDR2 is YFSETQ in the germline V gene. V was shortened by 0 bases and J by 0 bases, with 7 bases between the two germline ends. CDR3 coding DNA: TGCGCCAGCAGCTTGGCGGCGAACTCTGGAAACACCATATATTTT. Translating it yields CASSLAANSGNTIYF.

In DNA form, the CDR3 reads TGTGCCAGCAGGTCGACCGGGGAGCTGTTTTTT. Translating gives CASRSTGELFF. This chain uses TRBV2 with TRBJ2-2; unclear D gene. CDR1 and CDR2 from the germline V gene are SNHLY and FYNNEI. The V gene lost 6 bases and the J gene lost 5 bases, with 4 bases spanning the gap. This CDR3 region has 11 residues.

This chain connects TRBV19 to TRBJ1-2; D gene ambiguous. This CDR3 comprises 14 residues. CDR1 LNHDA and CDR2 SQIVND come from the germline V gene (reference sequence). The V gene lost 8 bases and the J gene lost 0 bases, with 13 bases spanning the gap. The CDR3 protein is CASSIAVSNYGYTF. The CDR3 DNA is TGTGCCAGTTCTATTGCAGTTTCTAACTATGGCTACACCTTC.

The CDR3 is CASSPDISGANVLTF. CDR3 DNA sequence: TGTGCCAGCAGCCCGGACATCTCTGGGGCCAACGTCCTGACTTTC. The chain combines TRBV6-5 with TRBJ2-6, with D tentatively TRBD1 (5 bases). This CDR3 is 15 amino acids long. From germline, CDR1 is MNHEY and CDR2 SVGAGI. Trimming pared 6 bases from V and 0 bases from J, leaving 9 bases between.

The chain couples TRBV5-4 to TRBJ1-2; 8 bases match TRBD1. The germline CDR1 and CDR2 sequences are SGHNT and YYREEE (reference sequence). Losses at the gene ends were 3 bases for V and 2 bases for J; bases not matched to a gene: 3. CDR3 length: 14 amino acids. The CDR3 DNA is TGTGCCAGCAGCTGGGGACAGGCGAACTATGGCTACACCTTC. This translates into CASSWGQANYGYTF.

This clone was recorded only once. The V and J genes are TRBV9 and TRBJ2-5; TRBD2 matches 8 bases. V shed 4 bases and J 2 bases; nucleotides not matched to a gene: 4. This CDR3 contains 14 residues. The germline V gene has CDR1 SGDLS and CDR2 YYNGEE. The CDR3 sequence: CASSPRGGQETQYF. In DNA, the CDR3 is TGTGCCAGCAGCCCCCGGGGGGGTCAAGAGACCCAGTACTTC. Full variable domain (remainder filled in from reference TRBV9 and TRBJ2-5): DSGVTQTPKHLITATGQRVTLRCSPRSGDLSVYWYQQSLDQGLQFLIQYYNGEERAKGNILERFSAQQFPDLHSELNLSSLELGDSALYFCASSPRGGQETQYFGPGTRLLVL.